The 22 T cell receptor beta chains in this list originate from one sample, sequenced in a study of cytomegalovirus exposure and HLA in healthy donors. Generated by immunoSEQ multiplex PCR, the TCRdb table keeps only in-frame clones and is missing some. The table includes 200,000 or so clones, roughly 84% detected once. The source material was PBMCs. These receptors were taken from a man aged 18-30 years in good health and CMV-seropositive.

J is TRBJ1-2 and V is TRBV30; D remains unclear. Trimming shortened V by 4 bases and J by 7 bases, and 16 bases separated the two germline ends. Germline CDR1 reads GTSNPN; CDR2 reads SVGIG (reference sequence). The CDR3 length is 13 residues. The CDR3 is CAWNAGGDGGYTF. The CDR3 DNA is TGTGCCTGGAACGCAGGAGGCGATGGTGGCTACACCTTC.

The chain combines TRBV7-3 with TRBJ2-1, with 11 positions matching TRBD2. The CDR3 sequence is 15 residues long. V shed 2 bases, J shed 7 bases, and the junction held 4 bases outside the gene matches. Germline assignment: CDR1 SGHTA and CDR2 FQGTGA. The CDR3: CASSLGLAGGNEQFF. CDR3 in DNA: TGTGCCAGCAGCTTAGGGCTAGCGGGAGGAAATGAGCAGTTCTTC.

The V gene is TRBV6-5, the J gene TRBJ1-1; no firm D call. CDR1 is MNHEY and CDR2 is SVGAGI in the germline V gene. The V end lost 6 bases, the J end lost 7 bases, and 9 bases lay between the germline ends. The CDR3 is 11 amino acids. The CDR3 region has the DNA TGTGCCAGCAGCCGCCGGGATGAAGCTTTCTTT. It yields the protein CASSRRDEAFF.

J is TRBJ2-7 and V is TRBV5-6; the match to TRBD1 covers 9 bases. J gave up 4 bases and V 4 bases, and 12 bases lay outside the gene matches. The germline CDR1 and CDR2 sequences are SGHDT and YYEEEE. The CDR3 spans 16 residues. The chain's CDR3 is CASSIVPGQGSYEQYF. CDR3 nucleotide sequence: TGTGCCAGCAGCATTGTTCCGGGACAGGGCTCTTACGAGCAGTACTTC. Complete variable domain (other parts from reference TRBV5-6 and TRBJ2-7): DAGVTQSPTHLIKTRGQQVTLRCSPKSGHDTVSWYQQALGQGPQFIFQYYEEEERQRGNFPDRFSGHQFPNYSSELNVNALLLGDSALYLCASSIVPGQGSYEQYFGPGTRLTVT.

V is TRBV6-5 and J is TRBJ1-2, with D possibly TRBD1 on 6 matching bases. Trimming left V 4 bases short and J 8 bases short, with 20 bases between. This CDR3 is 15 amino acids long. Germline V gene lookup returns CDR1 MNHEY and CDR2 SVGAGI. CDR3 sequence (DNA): TGTGCCAGCAGTTCCCCAACAGGGAACCAGGGGGGCTACACCTTC. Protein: CASSSPTGNQGGYTF.

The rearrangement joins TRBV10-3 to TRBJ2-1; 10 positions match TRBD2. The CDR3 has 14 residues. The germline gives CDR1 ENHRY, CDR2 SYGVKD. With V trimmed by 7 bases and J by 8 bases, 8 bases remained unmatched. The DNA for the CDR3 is TGTGCCATCAAGCTTCTAGCGGGAGCGGATGAGCAGTTCTTC. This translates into CAIKLLAGADEQFF.

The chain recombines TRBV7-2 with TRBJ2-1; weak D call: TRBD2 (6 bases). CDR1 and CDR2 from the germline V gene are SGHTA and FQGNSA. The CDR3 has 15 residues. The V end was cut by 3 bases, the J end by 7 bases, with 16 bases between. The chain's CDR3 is CASSLEGLIDNEQFF. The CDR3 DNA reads TGTGCCAGCAGCTTGGAGGGTCTTATTGATAATGAGCAGTTCTTC. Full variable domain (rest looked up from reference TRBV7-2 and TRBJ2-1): GAGVSQSPSNKVTEKGKDVELRCDPISGHTALYWYRQSLGQGLEFLIYFQGNSAPDKSGLPSDRFSAERTGGSVSTLTIQRTQQEDSAVYLCASSLEGLIDNEQFFGPGTRLTVL.

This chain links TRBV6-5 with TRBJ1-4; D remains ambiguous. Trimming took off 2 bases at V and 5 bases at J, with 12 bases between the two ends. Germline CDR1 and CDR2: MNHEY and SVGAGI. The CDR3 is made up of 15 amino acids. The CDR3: CASSYRRPVNEKLFF. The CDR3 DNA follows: TGTGCCAGCAGTTACAGGAGGCCCGTAAATGAAAAACTGTTTTTT.

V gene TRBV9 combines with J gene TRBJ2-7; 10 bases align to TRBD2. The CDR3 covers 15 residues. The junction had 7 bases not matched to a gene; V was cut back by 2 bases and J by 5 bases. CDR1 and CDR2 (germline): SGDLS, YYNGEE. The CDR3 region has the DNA TGTGCCAGCAGCGTCCTAGCGGGAGCTTCCCACGAGCAGTACTTC. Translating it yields CASSVLAGASHEQYF.

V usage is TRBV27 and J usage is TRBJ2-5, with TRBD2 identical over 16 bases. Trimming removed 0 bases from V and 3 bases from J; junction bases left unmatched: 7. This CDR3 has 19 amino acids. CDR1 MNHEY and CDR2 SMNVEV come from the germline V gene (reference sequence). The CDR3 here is CASSLSGTSGRVWEETQYF. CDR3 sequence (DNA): TGTGCCAGCAGTTTATCGGGGACTAGCGGGAGGGTTTGGGAAGAGACCCAGTACTTC.

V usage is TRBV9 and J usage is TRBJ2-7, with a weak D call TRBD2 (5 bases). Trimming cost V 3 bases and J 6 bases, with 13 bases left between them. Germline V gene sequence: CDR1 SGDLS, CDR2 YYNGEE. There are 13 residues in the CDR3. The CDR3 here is CASSAMSGSEQYF. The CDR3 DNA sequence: TGTGCCAGCAGCGCCATGTCGGGGTCCGAGCAGTACTTC.

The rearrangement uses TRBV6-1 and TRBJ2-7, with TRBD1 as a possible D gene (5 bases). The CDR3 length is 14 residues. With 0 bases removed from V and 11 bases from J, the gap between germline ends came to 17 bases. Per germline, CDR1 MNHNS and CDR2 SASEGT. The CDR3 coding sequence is TGTGCCAGCAGTGAAGCCGAGGACATCCGTAGGGAGTACTTC. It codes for CASSEAEDIRREYF.

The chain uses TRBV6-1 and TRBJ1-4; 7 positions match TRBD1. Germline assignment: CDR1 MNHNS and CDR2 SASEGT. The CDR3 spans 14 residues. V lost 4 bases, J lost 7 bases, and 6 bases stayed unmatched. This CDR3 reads CASSGGTVGEKLFF. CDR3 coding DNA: TGTGCCAGCAGTGGCGGGACAGTCGGTGAAAAACTGTTTTTT.

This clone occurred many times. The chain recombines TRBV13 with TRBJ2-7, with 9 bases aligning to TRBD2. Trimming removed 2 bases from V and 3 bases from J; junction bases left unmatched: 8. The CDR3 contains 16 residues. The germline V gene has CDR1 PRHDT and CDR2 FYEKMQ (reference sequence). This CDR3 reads CASSLTGREGSYEQYF. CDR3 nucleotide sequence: TGTGCCAGCAGCTTAACTGGGCGGGAGGGGAGCTACGAGCAGTACTTC.

CDR3 DNA sequence: TGTGCCAGCAGCTTAGCGGATGGGACAGGGAAGTTCTTC. Protein: CASSLADGTGKFF. The chain recombines TRBV7-2 with TRBJ2-1; 9 positions agree with TRBD1. Per the germline V gene, CDR1 is SGHTA and CDR2 is FQGNSA. The length of the CDR3 is 13 residues. V shed 0 bases, J shed 14 bases, and the junction held 5 bases outside the gene matches. The variable domain in full, with the rest retrieved from reference TRBV7-2 and TRBJ2-1, is GAGVSQSPSNKVTEKGKDVELRCDPISGHTALYWYRQSLGQGLEFLIYFQGNSAPDKSGLPSDRFSAERTGGSVSTLTIQRTQQEDSAVYLCASSLADGTGKFFGPGTRLTVL.

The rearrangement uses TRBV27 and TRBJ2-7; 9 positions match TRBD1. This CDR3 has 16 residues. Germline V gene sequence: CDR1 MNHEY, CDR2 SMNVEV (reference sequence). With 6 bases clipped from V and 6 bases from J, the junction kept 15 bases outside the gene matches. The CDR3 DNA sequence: TGTGCCAGCAGCCCCGGGACAGGGCCCATGGGTTTCGAGCAGTACTTC. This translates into CASSPGTGPMGFEQYF.

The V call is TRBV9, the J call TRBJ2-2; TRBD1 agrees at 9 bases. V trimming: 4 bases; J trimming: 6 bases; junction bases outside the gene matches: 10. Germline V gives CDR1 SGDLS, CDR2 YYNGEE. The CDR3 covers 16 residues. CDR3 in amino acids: CASSKGQGNLAGELFF. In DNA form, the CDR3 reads TGTGCCAGCAGCAAAGGACAGGGGAATTTGGCCGGGGAGCTGTTTTTT.

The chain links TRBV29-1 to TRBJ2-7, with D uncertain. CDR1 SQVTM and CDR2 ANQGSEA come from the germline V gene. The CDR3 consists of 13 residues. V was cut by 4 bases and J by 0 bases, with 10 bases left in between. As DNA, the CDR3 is TGCAGCGTTGCAGGTCTTAGCTCCTACGAGCAGTACTTC. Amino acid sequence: CSVAGLSSYEQYF.

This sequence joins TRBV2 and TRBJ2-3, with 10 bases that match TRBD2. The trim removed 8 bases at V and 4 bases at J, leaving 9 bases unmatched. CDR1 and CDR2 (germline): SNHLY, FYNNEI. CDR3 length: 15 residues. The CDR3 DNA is TGTGCCAGCGTAGCGGGAGGAGTTGGGGCAGATACGCAGTATTTT. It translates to CASVAGGVGADTQYF.

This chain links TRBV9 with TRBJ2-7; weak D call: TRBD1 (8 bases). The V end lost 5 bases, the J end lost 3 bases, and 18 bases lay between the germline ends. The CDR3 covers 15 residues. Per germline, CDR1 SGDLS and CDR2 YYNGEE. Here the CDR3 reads CASSWGGTGVYEQYF. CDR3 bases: TGTGCCAGCAGTTGGGGGGGGACAGGTGTCTACGAGCAGTACTTC.

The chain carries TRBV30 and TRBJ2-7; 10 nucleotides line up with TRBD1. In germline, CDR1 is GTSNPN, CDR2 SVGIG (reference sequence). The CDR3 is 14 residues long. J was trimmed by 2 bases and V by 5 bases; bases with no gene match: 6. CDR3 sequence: CAWGATGGAYEQYF. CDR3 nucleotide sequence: TGTGCCTGGGGGGCGACAGGGGGCGCCTACGAGCAGTACTTC.

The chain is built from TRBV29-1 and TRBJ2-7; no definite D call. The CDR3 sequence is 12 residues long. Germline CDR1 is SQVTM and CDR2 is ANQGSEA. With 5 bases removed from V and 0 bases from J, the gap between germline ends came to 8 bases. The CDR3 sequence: CSVFGSSYEQYF. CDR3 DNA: TGCAGCGTTTTCGGTAGCTCCTACGAGCAGTACTTC.